These 6 T cell receptor beta chains were sequenced from one sample in a study of tumor T cells in aggressive B-cell lymphoma. This table comes from immunoSEQ multiplex PCR, and its TCRdb copy is limited to in-frame clones, with some not included. The profile shows around 6,300 clones, around 90% of them singletons. What was sequenced was tumor tissue. The source is an adult with diffuse large B cell lymphoma. Some clones in this sample may be carry-over from other donors' samples.

This chain joins TRBV5-1 and TRBJ2-2; no clear D gene. Trimming took off 0 bases at V and 7 bases at J, with 4 bases between the two ends. The CDR3 is 12 residues long. The germline gives CDR1 SGHRS, CDR2 YFSETQ. The CDR3 spells CASSLVGGELFF. CDR3 nucleotides: TGCGCCAGCAGCTTGGTCGGCGGGGAGCTGTTTTTT.

The V and J genes are TRBV7-2 and TRBJ2-5, with 10 nucleotides matching TRBD1. Germline V lookup: CDR1 SGHTA, CDR2 FQGNSA. The length of the CDR3 is 15 residues. The J segment lost 2 bases and the V segment lost 4 bases, leaving 4 bases of the junction unmatched. This CDR3 reads CASSSRDRGQETQYF. In DNA form, the CDR3 reads TGTGCCAGCAGCTCAAGGGACAGGGGTCAAGAGACCCAGTACTTC.

This clone has a single count. The chain links TRBV6-4 to TRBJ2-1; 8 bases line up with TRBD2. CDR3 length: 14 residues. Trimming took 6 bases from V and 6 from J; bases not matched to a gene: 7. Germline CDR1 MRHNA, CDR2 SNTAGT. In DNA, the CDR3 is TGTGCCAGCAGATTGGTAGCGGGGATCAATGAGCAGTTCTTC. Its protein product is CASRLVAGINEQFF.

This clone has just one count. The chain combines TRBV4-3 with TRBJ2-1; perhaps TRBD2 as D (6 bases). The CDR3 length is 12 residues. From germline, CDR1 is LGHNA and CDR2 YSLEER. V gave up 4 bases and J gave up 6 bases, with 7 bases separating them. The CDR3 DNA reads as TGCGCCAGCAGCCTGGGACTCAATGAGCAGTTCTTC. This codes for CASSLGLNEQFF.

The CDR3 loop is CASSWALGGQPQHF. CDR3 nucleotides: TGTGCCAGCAGCTGGGCGCTCGGAGGGCAGCCCCAGCATTTT. The rearrangement joins TRBV5-6 to TRBJ1-5; D is uncertain. This CDR3 contains 14 residues. Germline CDR1 and CDR2: SGHDT and YYEEEE. V shed 3 bases and J shed 7 bases, with 14 bases lying between them.

This clone was seen once. The rearrangement links TRBV4-3 to TRBJ2-3; a weak D match, TRBD2 (6 bases). Germline assignment: CDR1 LGHNA and CDR2 YSLEER. V dropped 0 bases and J dropped 1 base, with 26 bases sitting between them. The CDR3 runs 21 residues. The CDR3 nucleotides read TGCGCCAGCAGCCAAGATGTGCCAGTTTCACGTTGGGGGGTTGGCACAGATACGCAGTATTTT. Protein sequence: CASSQDVPVSRWGVGTDTQYF.